Each of the 8 T cell receptor beta chains below was sequenced from the same sample in a study of regulatory T cells in long-lasting Graves disease (dated by TCRdb to about 2021). The sample's time point label is to be understood as: newly diagnosed GD, antithyroid drugs for less than 3 months. For both TCR sequencing and RNA sequencing, RNA was extracted from PBMCs using TRIzol. Libraries came from multiplex PCR. These reads were obtained on an Illumina HiSeq 4000. CDR3 regions were amplified by Arm-PCR with iRepertoire HTBI primers to construct TCR beta libraries. Through fastp at Q25 and MiXCR, TCRdb rebuilt clones from the public reads, retaining in-frame beta chains. A single entry per CDR3 protein holds the most common genes and DNA from its merged rows. The sample records hundreds of thousands of distinct CDR3 sequences, 15% to 20% of which are singletons. The ten largest clonotypes hold just under 30% of the sample.

These same records also appear under a second study, on T cells in Graves' hyperthyroidism and ophthalmopathy.

Sequences were derived from peripheral blood mononuclear cells (PBMCs), sampled at new diagnosis, from a patient treated with antithyroid drugs. These receptors were obtained from a man aged 35-49 years with Graves disease. Donor details come from another sample of the same person, matched by shared clones.

This clonotype was observed a handful of times. This chain links TRBV29-1 with TRBJ2-7; D ambiguous. Trimming removed 4 bases from V and 3 bases from J, with 7 bases in between. The CDR3 totals 11 residues. Germline CDR1 SQVTM, CDR2 ANQGSEA. The CDR3 region has the DNA TGCAGCGTTGTCTCCAGCTACGAGCAGTACTTC. Translating gives CSVVSSYEQYF.

The chain uses TRBV9 and TRBJ2-3; the D is unclear. The CDR3 totals 15 residues. CDR1 and CDR2 from the germline V gene are SGDLS and YYNGEE. The V end was cut by 4 bases, the J end by 2 bases, with 14 bases between. The CDR3 reads CASSLGPTYTDTQYF. The CDR3 DNA is TGTGCCAGCAGCCTAGGGCCGACCTACACAGATACGCAGTATTTT.

Regarding this clonotype: A read error may produce the germline difference seen at one junction end. The J gene is TRBJ1-1, the V gene TRBV5-4; D is undetermined. This CDR3 is 13 amino acids long. Germline V gives CDR1 SGHNT, CDR2 YYREEE (reference sequence). The CDR3, as DNA: TGTGTCAGCAGCTTATTCGCTAGGACTGAAGCTTTCTTT. Translated: CVSSLFARTEAFF.

This clonotype was detected ten times or more. The chain joins TRBV5-1 to TRBJ1-2; D is ambiguous. The CDR3 has 14 residues. The ends were cut back, 0 bases at V and 5 bases at J, with 11 bases in the middle. In germline, CDR1 is SGHRS, CDR2 YFSETQ. CDR3 sequence reads: CASSLGHGGYGYTF. In DNA form, the CDR3 reads TGCGCCAGCAGCTTGGGACATGGCGGGTATGGCTACACCTTC.

This clonotype came up many times. V usage is TRBV24-1 and J usage is TRBJ2-1; 13 nucleotides line up with TRBD2. Per the germline V gene, CDR1 is KGHDR and CDR2 is SFDVKD. The CDR3 is 18 amino acids. After removal of 3 bases from V and 0 bases from J, the junction contained 4 bases not matched to a gene. The CDR3 sequence: CATSDRLAGGTSYNEQFF. In DNA, the CDR3 is TGTGCCACCAGTGATCGACTAGCGGGGGGTACCTCCTACAATGAGCAGTTCTTC.

This clonotype was seen ten or more times. The chain has TRBV19 and TRBJ2-7, with D uncertain. The CDR3 is 15 residues long. Trimming stripped 4 bases from V and 5 bases from J, with 18 bases between. Looked up from germline, CDR1 is LNHDA and CDR2 is SQIVND (reference sequence). The CDR3 DNA follows: TGTGCCAGTAGTAAAGCCGGCGCAATACCCAACGAGCAGTACTTC. This translates into CASSKAGAIPNEQYF.

The chain couples TRBV29-1 to TRBJ2-7; D not certain. Per the germline V gene, CDR1 is SQVTM and CDR2 is ANQGSEA. V was clipped by 2 bases and J by 1 base, with 6 bases between them. This CDR3 has 12 residues. CDR3 DNA: TGCAGCGTTGAAATGAATTCCTACGAGCAGTACTTC. This codes for CSVEMNSYEQYF.

This clonotype has a count of ten or more. J is TRBJ2-5 and V is TRBV6-1; maybe TRBD1 (5 bases). From germline, CDR1 is MNHNS and CDR2 SASEGT. The ends were cut back, 7 bases at V and 1 base at J, with 7 bases in the middle. This CDR3 contains 12 residues. The CDR3 DNA is TGTGCCAGCATGGACACCCAAGAGACCCAGTACTTC. Its translation is CASMDTQETQYF.